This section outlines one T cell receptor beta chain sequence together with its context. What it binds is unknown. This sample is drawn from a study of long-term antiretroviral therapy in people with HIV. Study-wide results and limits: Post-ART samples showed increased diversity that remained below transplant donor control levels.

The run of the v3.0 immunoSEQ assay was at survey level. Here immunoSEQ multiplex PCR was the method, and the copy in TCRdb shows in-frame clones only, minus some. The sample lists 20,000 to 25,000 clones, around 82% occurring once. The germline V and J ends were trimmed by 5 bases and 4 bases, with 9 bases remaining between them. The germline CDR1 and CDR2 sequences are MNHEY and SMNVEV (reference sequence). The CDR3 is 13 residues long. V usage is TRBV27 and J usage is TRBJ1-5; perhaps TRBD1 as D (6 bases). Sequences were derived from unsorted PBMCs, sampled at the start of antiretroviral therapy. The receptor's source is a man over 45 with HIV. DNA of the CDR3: TGTGCCAGCAGTCCAACAGGGAATCAGCCCCAGCATTTT. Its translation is CASSPTGNQPQHF.